This T cell receptor beta chain comes out of a study of T cells after yellow fever vaccination. Study-level findings and limits: Most clones from primary vaccination were detected again post-booster (about 96% CD4, 88% CD8). A small proportion of clonotypes was detected in both the CD4 and CD8 compartments.

As regards this clonotype: As yet, its antigen is unknown.

5'RACE template switching produced TCR cDNA carrying a universal primer site and UMIs. From the 5' RACE reads, TCRdb called clonotypes with MiXCR, one entry per CDR3 protein. The sample shows a few hundred thousand distinct CDR3 sequences, roughly 8.4% of them seen only once. CDR1 and CDR2 from the germline V gene are SEHNR and FQNEAQ (reference sequence). This CDR3 spans 16 amino acids. V lost 5 bases and J lost 0, with 13 bases in between. This sequence joins TRBV7-9 and TRBJ1-4; D may be TRBD1 (6 bases). This sequence originates from a man between 18 and 35 years old who received the YFV17D yellow fever vaccine. This material consisted of PBMCs, taken more than 40 days after the first yellow fever vaccination. CDR3 DNA: TGTGCCAGCAGCAGATGGACAGACGCAACTAATGAAAAACTGTTTTTT. Translated: CASSRWTDATNEKLFF.